The clone carrying this TCR beta chain turned up a few times. The antigen remains undetermined. This entry is derived from a study of CD8+CD57+ T cells in acquired aplastic anemia. On the study more broadly: Sorted CD4+ plus CD8+ cells gave DNA averaging roughly 3.5 ug.

The CDR3 runs to 12 residues. Per the germline V gene, CDR1 is MNHEY and CDR2 is SVGAGI. The V segment lost 5 bases and the J segment 8 bases; nucleotides outside the gene matches: 5. Profiles of TCR beta VDJ and CDR3 were generated from a genomic DNA template. TCRdb ran MiXCR on the reads and lists one entry per CDR3 protein. The sample carries about 220,000 distinct CDR3 sequences, 40% to 50% recorded once. Points from the study as a whole: CD8+ Simpson's diversity in patients was not significantly different from that in controls. Overlap between patients and controls comprised roughly 30 CD8+ CDR3 sequences.

By flow cytometry, patients selected for sequencing had shown an expansion of CD8+CD57+ cells. The rearrangement uses TRBV6-5 and TRBJ1-2, with 7 bases that match TRBD1. The clonotype comes from a human donor with aplastic anemia. The specimen sequenced was sorted CD4+, CD8+, or CD8+CD57+ T cells (not recorded which) from PBMCs. The CDR3 is CASSPTGYGYTF. The CDR3 DNA reads as TGTGCCAGCAGTCCGACAGGGTACGGCTACACCTTC.